This T cell receptor (beta chain) derives from a study of T cell responses to AZD1222 COVID-19 vaccine. Findings of the study overall: Across the whole spike, CD4 TCRs peaked at regions 160-218 and 743-854. White British ancestry dominated among donors, who included more females, and clonal diversity was possibly underestimated.

Comments on this clone: The antigen is undetermined.

Germline loops: CDR1 LGHDT, CDR2 YNNKEL (reference sequence). The CDR3 has 12 amino acids. Trimming stripped 1 base from V and 7 bases from J, with 7 bases between. The method was immunoSEQ multiplex PCR; TCRdb's version includes in-frame clones alone and lacks a portion of them. Of some 130,000 clones in the sample, more than 75% were seen once. The specimen was peripheral blood, collected 28 days after the second AZD1222 dose. The genes are TRBV3-1 (or the pseudogene TRBV3-2) and TRBJ1-1, with D unclear. This receptor was taken from an adult who received the AZD1222 COVID-19 vaccine. CDR3: CASSQAAREAFF. In nucleotides, the CDR3 is TGTGCCAGCAGCCAAGCCGCTCGTGAAGCTTTCTTT.